In its sample, the clone carrying this T cell receptor (beta chain) was seen many times. Its antigen is as yet unknown. The data stem from a study of CD8 T cells in ankylosing spondylitis. Regarding the study as a whole: Past studies reported some motif variants in reactive arthritis synovial fluid and blood. It appeared that ankylosing spondylitis blood was characterized by a TCR beta motif of fewer than ten highly homologous variants. Within matched ankylosing spondylitis synovial fluid, disease-linked clones were reportedly significantly enriched.

Quantitative barcoded 5'-RACE was used to prepare TCR beta libraries. TCRdb reprocessed the 5' RACE reads via MiXCR and lists one record per CDR3 protein. The data hold about 500,000 distinct CDR3 sequences, with roughly 5.2% observed a single time. After removal of 5 bases from V and 7 bases from J, the junction contained 12 bases not matched to a gene. Germline CDR1 is ENHRY and CDR2 is SYGVKD. The CDR3 length is 17 residues. This rearrangement joins TRBV10-3 to TRBJ2-1, with 12 nucleotides matching TRBD2. This sequence originates from a male donor with ankylosing spondylitis. Material: blood, either unsorted or a sorted T cell fraction (not recorded which). This CDR3 reads CAISSRLSSGRGNEQFF. The CDR3 DNA is TGTGCCATCAGTTCCCGTTTGTCTAGCGGGAGGGGTAATGAGCAGTTCTTC.